The source of this T cell receptor (beta chain) is a study of blood T cells in healthy people across ages. Whole-study findings and limits: Age showed a roughly linear inverse relationship with TCR beta diversity per million T cells. In these data, TCR beta diversity tracked strongly with naive T cell percentage.

This clonotype was recorded a few times. Its specificity is not known. The CDR3 is 16 amino acids. Trimming stripped 2 bases from V and 3 bases from J, with 13 bases between. The germline V gene encodes CDR1 SGHTA and CDR2 FQGNSA. Next came a second PCR, run for about 7 to 12 cycles, which used a sample-barcoded 5' primer along with a J-beta primer mix. In TCRdb, the 5' RACE reads were re-called with MiXCR into one record per CDR3 protein. The table records some 930,000 distinct CDR3 sequences, 25% to 30% of them present only once. These records were also assigned to another study, of T cells of mothers and their children. That report adds: A few healthy Caucasian mothers served as donors, and their six children did as well.

This chain joins TRBV7-2 and TRBJ1-4; D might be TRBD1 (5 bases). The sequenced sample was blood. The receptor was derived from a middle-aged woman in good health. CDR3 in DNA: TGTGCCAGCAGCTTACGTTGGGGGATGGCTAATGAAAAACTGTTTTTT. Translated: CASSLRWGMANEKLFF.